Listed here are 21 T cell receptor beta chains from one sample, sequenced in a study of human T cells and chemical hapten exposure. Individual cDNA molecules received unique molecular identifiers in the library. TCRdb re-analysed the reads in MiXCR, keeping a single row per CDR3 protein. The sample consists of about 120,000 distinct CDR3 sequences, approximately 9% of them appearing once. Unseparated into fractions, whole blood served as the source from which total RNA was extracted. Sequences were obtained from whole blood. The source of these receptors is a human donor in good health. Some clones in this sample may be carry-over from other donors' samples.

The rearrangement links TRBV6-2 or TRBV6-3 to TRBJ2-7, with D possibly being TRBD1 (5 bases). V was cut by 0 bases and J by 5 bases, with 14 bases left in between. In germline, CDR1 is MNHEY, CDR2 SVGEGT. This CDR3 has 15 amino acids. The CDR3: CASSYSAGIAHEQYF. CDR3 DNA: TGTGCCAGCAGTTACTCGGCAGGGATAGCCCACGAGCAGTACTTC.

There are a few counts of this clonotype. The chain couples TRBV4-3 to TRBJ2-2; 7 nucleotides agree with TRBD1. V gave up 0 bases and J gave up 3 bases; unmatched junction bases: 4. CDR3 length: 16 amino acids. The germline gives CDR1 LGHNA, CDR2 YSLEER. CDR3 region: CASSQERDRHTGELFF. The CDR3 DNA reads TGCGCCAGCAGCCAAGAAAGGGACAGACACACCGGGGAGCTGTTTTTT.

This clonotype occurred a few times. The J gene is TRBJ1-3, the V gene TRBV5-1, with TRBD1 identical over 8 bases. V shed 3 bases and J 4 bases; nucleotides not matched to a gene: 3. CDR3 size: 14 residues. Germline lookup yields CDR1 SGHRS and CDR2 YFSETQ. CDR3 region: CASSYGTGGNTIYF. CDR3 in DNA: TGCGCCAGCAGCTACGGGACAGGCGGAAACACCATATATTTT.

This clonotype has ten or more counts. J is TRBJ1-3 and V is TRBV12-3 or TRBV12-4, with a possible D match to TRBD1 (5 bases). V dropped 5 bases and J dropped 0 bases, with 8 bases sitting between them. The CDR3 has 14 amino acids. The CDR3 DNA follows: TGTGCCAGCAGTCCGGGGCGCTCTGGAAACACCATATATTTT. The encoded protein is CASSPGRSGNTIYF.

Many counts were recorded for this clonotype. This chain joins TRBV4-1 and TRBJ2-3, with D unresolved. V was pared by 1 base and J by 1 base, with 15 bases between. The CDR3 is 17 residues long. The germline V gene encodes CDR1 MGHRA and CDR2 YSYEKL. The CDR3 is CASSQVLRASGTDTQYF. The DNA for the CDR3 is TGCGCCAGCAGCCAAGTTTTAAGAGCGTCGGGCACAGATACGCAGTATTTT.

This chain joins TRBV27 and TRBJ1-1; 9 bases are shared with TRBD1. Germline CDR1 is MNHEY and CDR2 is SMNVEV (reference sequence). CDR3 length: 15 amino acids. Losses at the gene ends were 4 bases for V and 5 bases for J; bases not matched to a gene: 8. CDR3 bases: TGTGCCAGCAGTTACACCGGGACAGGGCGGACTGAAGCTTTCTTT. Translated: CASSYTGTGRTEAFF.

This clonotype was counted a few times. J is TRBJ2-2 and V is TRBV6-5, with D perhaps being TRBD1 or TRBD2 (5 bases each). The CDR3 has 17 residues. Trimming took 0 bases from V and 4 from J, leaving 15 bases between them. Germline CDR1 reads MNHEY; CDR2 reads SVGAGI. This CDR3 reads CASSYSRGRLVTGELFF. The CDR3 DNA reads as TGTGCCAGCAGTTACTCCCGGGGCAGGTTGGTCACCGGGGAGCTGTTTTTT.

This clonotype was detected many times. The chain couples TRBV19 to TRBJ2-7, with D uncertain. Germline V gives CDR1 LNHDA, CDR2 SQIVND (reference sequence). The CDR3 contains 17 residues. The V and J ends lost 4 bases and 0 bases respectively, with 19 bases between them. CDR3 protein: CASSSFRKDASSYEQYF. The DNA of the CDR3 is TGTGCCAGTAGTAGTTTCAGAAAAGATGCGAGCTCCTACGAGCAGTACTTC.

The chain joins TRBV14 to TRBJ2-3; the match to TRBD2 covers 12 bases. J gave up 6 bases and V 0 bases, and 10 bases lay outside the gene matches. This CDR3 comprises 18 residues. Germline CDR1 SGHDN, CDR2 FVKESK. In nucleotides, the CDR3 is TGTGCCAGCAGCCAAGAGCGTCCGACTAGCGGGAGCAGGGATACGCAGTATTTT. This sequence encodes CASSQERPTSGSRDTQYF. The full variable domain, its missing parts supplied by reference TRBV14 and TRBJ2-3, is EAGVTQFPSHSVIEKGQTVTLRCDPISGHDNLYWYRRVMGKEIKFLLHFVKESKQDESGMPNNRFLAERTGGTYSTLKVQPAELEDSGVYFCASSQERPTSGSRDTQYFGPGTRLTVL.

The genes are TRBV5-1 and TRBJ2-7; 8 nucleotides match TRBD2. The CDR3 totals 15 residues. With V trimmed by 3 bases and J by 6 bases, 11 bases remained unmatched. The germline CDR1 and CDR2 sequences are SGHRS and YFSETQ. CDR3 loop: CASSSEGQAGGEQYF. The DNA of the CDR3 is TGCGCCAGCAGCTCGGAAGGGCAGGCGGGGGGCGAGCAGTACTTC.

This clonotype has a count of ten or more. CDR3 sequence reads: CASSLGAKNTEAFF. CDR3 nucleotide sequence: TGTGCCAGCAGCTTAGGAGCTAAGAACACTGAAGCTTTCTTT. The chain joins TRBV7-9 to TRBJ1-1; no reliable D call. V dropped 1 base and J dropped 1 base, with 7 bases sitting between them. The CDR3 length is 14 residues. Germline CDR1 is SEHNR and CDR2 is FQNEAQ (reference sequence).

This clonotype was seen at least ten times. The chain couples TRBV10-3 to TRBJ1-3; no reliable D call. The CDR3 covers 12 residues. Germline-derived CDR1 and CDR2 are ENHRY and SYGVKD. V lost 3 bases and J 4 bases, leaving 4 bases between the germline ends. For the CDR3, the DNA is TGTGCCATCAGTGAAGGAGGAAACACCATATATTTT. It is translated as CAISEGGNTIYF.

This clonotype was counted a few times. The chain couples TRBV6-5 to TRBJ2-1; tentative D call: TRBD1 (5 bases). V dropped 7 bases and J dropped 8 bases, with 9 bases sitting between them. The CDR3 sequence is 11 residues long. Looked up from germline, CDR1 is MNHEY and CDR2 is SVGAGI. CDR3 residues: CASTLGHEQFF. Here the CDR3 DNA reads TGTGCCAGCACCCTGGGGCATGAGCAGTTCTTC.

The rearrangement uses TRBV7-2 and TRBJ1-4; D gene uncertain. This CDR3 region has 14 residues. Trimming took off 4 bases at V and 8 bases at J, with 14 bases between the two ends. CDR1 is SGHTA and CDR2 is FQGNSA in the germline V gene. The CDR3 DNA sequence: TGTGCCAGCAGCTCGGACGGGAGAGGAGAAAAACTGTTTTTT. Translated: CASSSDGRGEKLFF.

This clonotype was seen only a few times. The chain has TRBV7-6 and TRBJ1-1; D not certain. In germline, CDR1 is SGHVS, CDR2 FNYEAQ. This CDR3 has 15 amino acids. V was pared by 5 bases and J by 0 bases, with 13 bases between. In DNA, the CDR3 is TGTGCCAGCAGCAGAGCTATCAGGATGAACACTGAAGCTTTCTTT. Translated: CASSRAIRMNTEAFF.

This clonotype was recorded at least ten times. The chain recombines TRBV18 with TRBJ1-2; 7 nucleotides match TRBD1. With V trimmed by 3 bases and J by 3 bases, 7 bases remained unmatched. Germline V gives CDR1 KGHSH, CDR2 LQKENI. The CDR3 contains 15 residues. This CDR3 is CASSPQDRLDYGYTF. The CDR3 bases are TGTGCCAGCTCACCGCAGGACAGGCTTGACTATGGCTACACCTTC. The complete variable domain, with remaining parts taken from reference TRBV18 and TRBJ1-2, reads NAGVMQNPRHLVRRRGQEARLRCSPMKGHSHVYWYRQLPEEGLKFMVYLQKENIIDESGMPKERFSAEFPKEGPSILRIQQVVRGDSAAYFCASSPQDRLDYGYTFGSGTRLTVV.

The rearrangement uses TRBV7-8 and TRBJ1-4; D is unclear. V dropped 1 base and J dropped 4 bases, with 10 bases sitting between them. The CDR3 has 15 residues. The germline gives CDR1 SGHVS, CDR2 FQNEAQ. Here the CDR3 DNA reads TGTGCCAGCAGCTTAGGATTGGGAATTAATGAAAAACTGTTTTTT. This sequence encodes CASSLGLGINEKLFF.

The gene calls are TRBV7-2 and TRBJ2-7, with a possible D match to TRBD2 (6 bases). V dropped 5 bases and J dropped 0 bases, with 11 bases sitting between them. CDR3 length equals 14 residues. The V gene's germline CDR1 is SGHTA and CDR2 FQGNSA. CDR3 in amino acids: CASSPRDFSYEQYF. CDR3 coding DNA: TGTGCCAGCAGCCCCCGGGACTTCTCCTACGAGCAGTACTTC.

This clonotype was counted ten times or more. The rearrangement links TRBV7-2 to TRBJ1-5; tentative D call: TRBD1 (5 bases). CDR1 is SGHTA, CDR2 FQGNSA, per germline. Deletions cut 6 bases from V and 7 bases from J, with 13 bases between. The CDR3 has 13 amino acids. The CDR3 bases are TGTGCCAGCAGACCCGACAGCTCCCAGCCCCAGCATTTT. Encoded protein: CASRPDSSQPQHF.

This clonotype showed up just a few times. The chain couples TRBV12-3 or TRBV12-4 to TRBJ1-4, with TRBD1 identical over 8 bases. The CDR3 extends over 14 amino acids. V dropped 5 bases and J dropped 4; count of bases not matched to a gene: 3. The CDR3 region is CASSMGQVNEKLFF. CDR3 bases: TGTGCCAGCAGTATGGGACAGGTTAATGAAAAACTGTTTTTT.

There are a few counts of this clonotype. The rearrangement links TRBV3-1 to TRBJ2-1; no reliable D call. Trimming took off 0 bases at V and 5 bases at J, with 11 bases between the two ends. Germline values: CDR1 LGHDT, CDR2 YNNKEL (reference sequence). This CDR3 comprises 15 residues. The CDR3 here is CASSQETARHNEQFF. CDR3 nucleotides: TGTGCCAGCAGCCAAGAGACCGCGCGGCACAATGAGCAGTTCTTC.